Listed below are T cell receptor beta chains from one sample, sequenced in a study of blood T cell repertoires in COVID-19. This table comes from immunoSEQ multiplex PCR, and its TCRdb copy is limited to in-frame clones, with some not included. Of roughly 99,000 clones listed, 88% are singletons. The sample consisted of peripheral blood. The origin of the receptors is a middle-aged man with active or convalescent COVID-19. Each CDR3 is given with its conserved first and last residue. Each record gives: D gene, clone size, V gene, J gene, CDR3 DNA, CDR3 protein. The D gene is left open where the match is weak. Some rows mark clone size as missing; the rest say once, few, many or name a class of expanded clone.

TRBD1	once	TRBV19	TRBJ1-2	TGTGCCAGTACCCGGAGGGACAGCAACTATGGCTACACCTTC	CASTRRDSNYGYTF
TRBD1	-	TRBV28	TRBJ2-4	TGTGCCAGCACTTCACCGGACAGGGTGGTGTACTTC	CASTSPDRVVYF
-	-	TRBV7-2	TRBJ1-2	TGTGCCAGCAGCTTAGTCCGGGACACCCCTAACTATGGCTACACCTTC	CASSLVRDTPNYGYTF
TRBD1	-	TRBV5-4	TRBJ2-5	TGTGCCAGCGGGACATTGGACAGGAGAATAGAGACCCAGTACTTC	CASGTLDRRIETQYF
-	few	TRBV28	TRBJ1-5	TGTGCCAGCAGTTTACGAGGCAGTAACAATCAGCCCCAGCATTTT	CASSLRGSNNQPQHF
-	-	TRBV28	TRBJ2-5	TGTGCCAGCGAGGGCGAGGAGACCCAGTACTTC	CASEGEETQYF
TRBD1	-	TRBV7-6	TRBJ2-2	TGTGCCAGCAGCAACCGGACAGGGGGGTTCGGGGAGCTGTTTTTT	CASSNRTGGFGELFF
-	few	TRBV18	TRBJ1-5	TGTGCCAGCTCACCAGAGCAGGGGTATCAGCCCCAGCATTTT	CASSPEQGYQPQHF
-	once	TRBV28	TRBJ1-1	TGTGCCAGCCTCCCTGGAGGGACGGGGGAGGCCACTGAAGCTTTCTTT	CASLPGGTGEATEAFF
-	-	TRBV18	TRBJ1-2	TGTGCCAGCTCACCAGGCGGGTTATATGGCTACACCTTC	CASSPGGLYGYTF
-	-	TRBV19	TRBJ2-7	TGTGCCTGTCGTACTAATGAGGGCGAGCAGTACTTC	CACRTNEGEQYF
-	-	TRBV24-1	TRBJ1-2	TGTGCCACCAGTGATTCGGGACACCCGGAAGGCTACACCTTC	CATSDSGHPEGYTF
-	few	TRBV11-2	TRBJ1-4	TGTGCCAGCAGCTTTGTAACTACCAGAAAACTGTTTTTT	CASSFVTTRKLFF
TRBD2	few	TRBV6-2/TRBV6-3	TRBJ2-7	TGTGCCAGCAGTTATCGAGCGGGAGGTTCCTCCTACGAGCAGTACTTC	CASSYRAGGSSYEQYF
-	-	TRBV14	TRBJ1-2	TGTGCCAGCAGCTCAGGATCGGGCTACACCTTC	CASSSGSGYTF
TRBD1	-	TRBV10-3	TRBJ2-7	TGTGCCATCAGTGAGTCAATGAGCCGGGACAGGGGCCACGAGCAGTACTTC	CAISESMSRDRGHEQYF
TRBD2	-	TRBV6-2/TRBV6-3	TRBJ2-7	TGTGCCAGCAGTACCCTAGCGGGAGGGGGCAACGAGCAGTACTTC	CASSTLAGGGNEQYF
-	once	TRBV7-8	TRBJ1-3	TGTGCCAGCAGGTTCAGTCCTTCGGGAAACACCATATATTTT	CASRFSPSGNTIYF
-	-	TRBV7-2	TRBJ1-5	TGTGCCAGCAGCATGACAGACAATCAGCCCCAGCATTTT	CASSMTDNQPQHF
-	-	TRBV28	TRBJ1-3	TGTGCCAGCAGTTCCCCCCCTCGGGGTTCTGGAAACACCATATATTTT	CASSSPPRGSGNTIYF
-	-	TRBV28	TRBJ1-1	TGTGCCAGCAGCCAACCAACTAGGAAGGGTGAAGCTTTCTTT	CASSQPTRKGEAFF
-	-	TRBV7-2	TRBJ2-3	TGTGCCAGCAGCTTAGTCTCCCTACAGGGAGATACGCAGTATTTT	CASSLVSLQGDTQYF
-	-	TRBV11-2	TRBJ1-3	TGTGCCAGCAGCCTCCGGGGAGTAGGTGGAAACACCATATATTTT	CASSLRGVGGNTIYF
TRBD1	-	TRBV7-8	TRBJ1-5	TGTGCCAGCAGCTTTAGCCAGGGGGCTGGGAATCAGCCCCAGCATTTT	CASSFSQGAGNQPQHF
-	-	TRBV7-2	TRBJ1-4	TGTGCCAGCAGCTTAGTAGCCCACGGTCCTGAGGAAAAACTGTTTTTT	CASSLVAHGPEEKLFF
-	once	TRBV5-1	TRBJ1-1	TGCGCCAGCAGCTTGGGGGCAAAGCACACTGAAGCTTTCTTT	CASSLGAKHTEAFF
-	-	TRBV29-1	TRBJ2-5	TGCAGCGTTGAAGGGACACTAATCCAAGAGACCCAGTACTTC	CSVEGTLIQETQYF
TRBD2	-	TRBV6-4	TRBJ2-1	TGTGCCAGCACCGCACTAGCGGGGAGGGGGAGTCGGCAGTTCTTC	CASTALAGRGSRQFF
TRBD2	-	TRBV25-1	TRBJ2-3	TGTGCCAGCAGTGAATATAGAGGGGCTAGCGGGTATACAGATACGCAGTATTTT	CASSEYRGASGYTDTQYF
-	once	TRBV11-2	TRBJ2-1	TGTGCCAGCAGCTTAGATCCCGACACCTACAATGAGCAGTTCTTC	CASSLDPDTYNEQFF
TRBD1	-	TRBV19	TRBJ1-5	TGTGCCAGTAGTACCGGGACAGATAGCAATCAGCCCCAGCATTTT	CASSTGTDSNQPQHF
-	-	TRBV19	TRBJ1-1	TGTGCCAGTAGGGTCAGGGGCGCTACCCTAAACACTGAAGCTTTCTTT	CASRVRGATLNTEAFF
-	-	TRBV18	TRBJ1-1	TGTGCCAGCCTTGGACAGCGGAACACTGAAGCTTTCTTT	CASLGQRNTEAFF
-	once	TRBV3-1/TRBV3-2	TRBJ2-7	TGTGCCAGCAGCCCGCTGGGGGGAGAGCAGTACTTC	CASSPLGGEQYF
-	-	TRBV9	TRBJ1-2	TGTGCCAGCAGCGGTAATGGAGGTTATGCTATTCGGGGCTACACCTTC	CASSGNGGYAIRGYTF
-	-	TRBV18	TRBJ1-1	TGTGCCAGCTCACGCTCACAGGGAAGCGGATACACTGAAGCTTTCTTT	CASSRSQGSGYTEAFF
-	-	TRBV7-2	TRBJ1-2	TGTGCCAGCAGTCCTTCTACAGGGAACGGCTACACCTTC	CASSPSTGNGYTF
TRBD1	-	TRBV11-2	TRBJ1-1	TGTGCCAGCAGCCTATGGACAGGCTCGAACACTGAAGCTTTCTTT	CASSLWTGSNTEAFF
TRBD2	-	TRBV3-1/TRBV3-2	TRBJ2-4	TGTGCCAGCAGCCAAGAGGAACTAGCGACGGGGGCCAAAAACATTCAGTACTTC	CASSQEELATGAKNIQYF
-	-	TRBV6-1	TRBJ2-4	TGTGCCAGCAGTGAGACTAGTGGAAGCATTCAGTACTTC	CASSETSGSIQYF
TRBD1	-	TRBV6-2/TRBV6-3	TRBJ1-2	TGTGCCAGCAGTTACTCCTTTGGACAGGGGGACTATGGCTACACCTTC	CASSYSFGQGDYGYTF
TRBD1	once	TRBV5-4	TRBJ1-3	TGTGCCAGCAGCGGGGGACAGAGCTCTGGAAACACCATATATTTT	CASSGGQSSGNTIYF
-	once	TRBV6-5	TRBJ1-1	TGTGCCAGCAGCCCCGAGGGGGTAACTGAAGCTTTCTTT	CASSPEGVTEAFF
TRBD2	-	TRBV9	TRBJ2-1	TGTGCCAGCAGCGTAGGGACTAGCGGGGGTACAATCCAGTTCTTC	CASSVGTSGGTIQFF
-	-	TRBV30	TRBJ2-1	TGTGCCTGGAGGCTTAGCGGTGAGCAGTTCTTC	CAWRLSGEQFF
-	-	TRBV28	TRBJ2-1	TGTGCCAGCAGTTTTCAGGGTTCACGGTTCTTC	CASSFQGSRFF
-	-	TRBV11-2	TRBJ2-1	TGTGCCAGCAGCCAGGGGATGGGTGGTGAGCAGTTCTTC	CASSQGMGGEQFF
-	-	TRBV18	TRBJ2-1	TGTGCCAGCTCGACCCAAGGGGCTACTGAGCAGTTCTTC	CASSTQGATEQFF